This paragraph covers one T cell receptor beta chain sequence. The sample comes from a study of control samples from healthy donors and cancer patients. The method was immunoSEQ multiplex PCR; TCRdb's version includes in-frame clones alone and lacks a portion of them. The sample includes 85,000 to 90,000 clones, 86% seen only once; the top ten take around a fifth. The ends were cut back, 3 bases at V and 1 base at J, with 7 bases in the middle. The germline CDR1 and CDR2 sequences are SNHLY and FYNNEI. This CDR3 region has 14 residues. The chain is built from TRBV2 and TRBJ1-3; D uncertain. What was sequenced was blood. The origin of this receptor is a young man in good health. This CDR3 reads CASSEGSSGNTIYF. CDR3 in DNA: TGTGCCAGCAGTGAGGGGAGTTCTGGAAACACCATATATTTT.